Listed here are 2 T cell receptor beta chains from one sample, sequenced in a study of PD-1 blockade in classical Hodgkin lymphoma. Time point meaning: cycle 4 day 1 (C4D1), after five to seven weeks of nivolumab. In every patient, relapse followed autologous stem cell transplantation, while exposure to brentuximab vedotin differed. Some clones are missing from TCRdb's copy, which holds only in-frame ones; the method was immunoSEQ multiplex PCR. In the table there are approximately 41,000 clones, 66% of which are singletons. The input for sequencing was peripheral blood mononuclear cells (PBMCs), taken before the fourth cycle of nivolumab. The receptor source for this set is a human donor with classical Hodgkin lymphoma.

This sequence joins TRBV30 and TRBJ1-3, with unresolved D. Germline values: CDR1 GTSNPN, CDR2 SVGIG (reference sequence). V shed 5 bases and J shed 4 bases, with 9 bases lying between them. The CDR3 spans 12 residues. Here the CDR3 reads CAWRTDGNTIYF. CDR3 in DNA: TGTGCCTGGCGCACGGACGGAAACACCATATATTTT.

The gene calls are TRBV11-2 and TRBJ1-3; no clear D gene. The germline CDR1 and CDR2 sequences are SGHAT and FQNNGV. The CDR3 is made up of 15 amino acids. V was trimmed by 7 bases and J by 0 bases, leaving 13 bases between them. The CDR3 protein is CASTQSILSGNTIYF. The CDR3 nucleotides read TGTGCCAGCACCCAATCGATCCTCTCTGGAAACACCATATATTTT.